These T cell receptor beta chains were read from a single sample in a study of cytomegalovirus exposure and HLA in healthy donors. Assay: immunoSEQ multiplex PCR; the TCRdb copy retains only in-frame clones and omits some. Among around 93,000 clones listed, roughly 63% were seen once. The sample consisted of PBMCs. All receptors derive from a boy aged 5-17 years in good health and CMV-seropositive. Each CDR3 is given with its conserved first and last residue. Fields, in order: V gene, J gene, CDR3 protein.

>TRBV28|TRBJ2-5
CASSQQYQETQYF
>TRBV15|TRBJ2-1
CATSRDREGYNEQFF
>TRBV7-9|TRBJ2-7
CASSPKATGNTYEQYF
>TRBV30|TRBJ1-3
CAWSLGPTGNTIYF
>TRBV28|TRBJ1-1
CASSWGGNTEAFF
>TRBV7-8|TRBJ2-7
CASSRPDTSYEQYF
>TRBV6-1|TRBJ1-5
CASTTRVVSNQPQHF
>TRBV5-1|TRBJ2-5
CASSLVGQGAVETQYF
>TRBV2|TRBJ1-4
CASSASSNRGFATNEKLFF
>TRBV18|TRBJ2-2
CASSPRLASTGELFF
>TRBV29-1|TRBJ1-5
CSVEGTGDNQPQHF
>TRBV9|TRBJ1-4
CASSARGLGEKLFF
>TRBV7-8|TRBJ1-5
CASSFAGDQPQHF
>TRBV14|TRBJ2-7
CASSRGLPTGQYF
>TRBV7-9|TRBJ1-2
CASSSTDRTGGYTF
>TRBV2|TRBJ1-1
CASSDPQGAEAFF
>TRBV6-1|TRBJ1-1
CATGNRELMNTEAFF
>TRBV5-4|TRBJ1-1
CASSIGGQTEAFF
>TRBV28|TRBJ1-3
CASRPDISGNTIYF
>TRBV30|TRBJ2-2
CAWTGVTGELFF
>TRBV19|TRBJ2-7
CASSFNGQGAGYEQYF
>TRBV4-1|TRBJ2-7
CASSPWSGTLAYEQYF
>TRBV29-1|TRBJ1-4
CSVGGSTNEKLFF
>TRBV15|TRBJ2-3
CATSRDRTSGRVTDTQYF
>TRBV29-1|TRBJ2-1
CSVGLDEQFF
>TRBV25-1|TRBJ2-3
CASSELRGITDTQYF
>TRBV6-5|TRBJ2-2
CASSSRQRNTGELFF
>TRBV7-9|TRBJ2-1
CASSLWVGQGANEQFF
>TRBV28|TRBJ2-6
CASSESRVPGANVLTF
>TRBV7-2|TRBJ2-7
CASSPHPGAGDPYEQYF